These 13 T cell receptor beta chains were all obtained from the same sample, sequenced in a study of T-cell reconstitution after alpha-beta-depleted transplantation in children. Unique molecular identifiers were used to barcode this TCRbeta library. TCRdb re-called the PCR reads through MiXCR, storing one row per CDR3 protein. The sample yields around 480,000 distinct CDR3 sequences, 32% seen once. The sample here was PBMCs from the stem cell graft donor, taken from the stem cell graft. Receptor source: a human donor who donated a stem cell graft to a child with aplastic anemia.

In this sample, this clonotype turned up a few times. This rearrangement joins TRBV7-9 to TRBJ2-7; D gene uncertain. V gave up 5 bases and J gave up 0 bases, with 8 bases separating them. CDR3 length: 13 amino acids. Per the germline V gene, CDR1 is SEHNR and CDR2 is FQNEAQ (reference sequence). The CDR3 here is CASSPVYSYEQYV. The DNA of the CDR3 is TGTGCCAGCAGCCCTGTATACTCCTACGAGCAGTACGTC.

Only a few counts were recorded for this clonotype. The V and J genes are TRBV20-1 and TRBJ2-2, with a possible D match to TRBD2 (6 bases). V was pared by 2 bases and J by 7 bases, with 14 bases between. The V gene's germline CDR1 is DFQATT and CDR2 SNEGSKA (reference sequence). The CDR3 is 14 residues long. In nucleotides, the CDR3 is TGCAGTGCTAGACTCCGGGGGTATGGCGGGGAGCTGTTTTTT. Amino acid sequence: CSARLRGYGGELFF.

This clonotype has only one observation. The chain couples TRBV29-1 to TRBJ2-5, with no clear D. V lost 4 bases to trimming and J lost 5 bases, with 11 bases between them. The CDR3 sequence is 12 residues long. From germline, CDR1 is SQVTM and CDR2 ANQGSEA. CDR3 bases: TGCAGCGTTGGCCAGAGGCAGGAGACCCAGTACTTC. It specifies CSVGQRQETQYF.

This clonotype was observed a handful of times. This chain connects TRBV20-1 to TRBJ2-1; 9 nucleotides align to TRBD1. The CDR3 spans 14 residues. V lost 6 bases, J lost 7 bases, and 10 bases stayed unmatched. CDR1 is DFQATT and CDR2 is SNEGSKA in the germline V gene (reference sequence). CDR3 residues: CSAPGQGMRNEQFF. CDR3 nucleotide sequence: TGCAGTGCCCCCGGACAGGGGATGCGGAATGAGCAGTTCTTC.

The rearrangement joins TRBV19 to TRBJ2-5; D could derive from TRBD1 or TRBD2 (5 bases each). This CDR3 spans 14 amino acids. V was trimmed by 4 bases and J by 7 bases, leaving 16 bases between them. CDR1 is LNHDA and CDR2 is SQIVND in the germline V gene (reference sequence). This CDR3 reads CASSTNRDVGTQYF. The CDR3 region has the DNA TGTGCCAGTAGTACGAACCGGGACGTCGGGACCCAGTACTTC.

In its sample, this clonotype was seen a few times. CDR3 nucleotide sequence: TGCGCCAGCAGCTTGGTCCCGGACTCTCATGAGCAGTTCTTC. It translates to CASSLVPDSHEQFF. The J gene is TRBJ2-1, the V gene TRBV5-1; D is perhaps TRBD2 (5 bases). This CDR3 region has 14 residues. From germline, CDR1 is SGHRS and CDR2 YFSETQ. V was trimmed by 0 bases and J by 8 bases, leaving 12 bases between them.

V usage is TRBV5-1 and J usage is TRBJ2-2, with D perhaps assigned TRBD1 or TRBD2 (6 bases each). Deletions cut 1 base from V and 5 bases from J, with 12 bases between. The CDR3 extends over 15 amino acids. Germline lookup yields CDR1 SGHRS and CDR2 YFSETQ. CDR3 sequence reads: CASSLSTGATGELFF. In DNA form, the CDR3 reads TGCGCCAGCAGCTTGAGCACGGGGGCGACCGGGGAGCTGTTTTTT.

A few counts support this clonotype. This chain joins TRBV30 and TRBJ1-1; tentative D call: TRBD1 (5 bases). The CDR3 has 12 amino acids. V was pared by 3 bases and J by 8 bases, with 13 bases between. Germline V gene data show CDR1 as GTSNPN and CDR2 as SVGIG (reference sequence). DNA of the CDR3: TGTGCCTGGAGGTACTTCAGGGAGGAAGCTTTCTTT. This translates into CAWRYFREEAFF.

This sequence joins TRBV19 and TRBJ1-1, with D possibly being TRBD1 (5 bases). This CDR3 region has 13 residues. The germline V gene has CDR1 LNHDA and CDR2 SQIVND (reference sequence). V was cut by 0 bases and J by 4 bases, with 6 bases left in between. CDR3 in DNA: TGTGCCAGTAGTATAGATGGGGCCACTGAAGCTTTCTTT. Protein product: CASSIDGATEAFF.

This clonotype was found a few times. This chain joins TRBV6-6 and TRBJ2-5; TRBD1 or TRBD2 may be the D gene (5 bases each). CDR1 and CDR2 from the germline V gene are MNHNY and SVGAGI (reference sequence). Trimming stripped 1 base from V and 5 bases from J, with 5 bases between. This CDR3 comprises 12 residues. CDR3 residues: CASSYWGETQYF. In nucleotides, the CDR3 is TGTGCCAGCAGTTACTGGGGGGAGACCCAGTACTTC.

This clonotype appeared once. The chain joins TRBV12-3 or TRBV12-4 to TRBJ1-5; D remains ambiguous. The V and J ends lost 5 bases and 2 bases respectively, with 10 bases between them. The CDR3 covers 14 residues. The CDR3 nucleotides read TGTGCCAGCAGTCCAACAGAGGGCAATCAGCCCCAGCATTTT. Residues: CASSPTEGNQPQHF.

This clonotype has only a few counts. This chain connects TRBV7-9 to TRBJ1-2, with 7 bases matching TRBD1. The CDR3 extends over 15 amino acids. Germline values: CDR1 SEHNR, CDR2 FQNEAQ (reference sequence). V shed 3 bases and J 6 bases; nucleotides not matched to a gene: 10. The CDR3 loop reads CASSFSTGHVHGYTF. For the CDR3, the DNA is TGTGCCAGCAGCTTTTCGACAGGGCACGTTCATGGCTACACCTTC. Supplemented by reference TRBV7-9 and TRBJ1-2, the full variable domain reads DTGVSQNPRHKITKRGQNVTFRCDPISEHNRLYWYRQTLGQGPEFLTYFQNEAQLEKSRLLSDRFSAERPKGSFSTLEIQRTEQGDSAMYLCASSFSTGHVHGYTFGSGTRLTVV.

There are a few counts of this clonotype. DNA of the CDR3: TGTGCCAGCTTACCCCCGGGGCTTAGGTACAATGAGCAGTTCTTC. Translated, it gives CASLPPGLRYNEQFF. The V call is TRBV7-2, the J call TRBJ2-1; the D call may be TRBD1 or TRBD2 (5 bases each). CDR3 size: 15 residues. The germline V gene encodes CDR1 SGHTA and CDR2 FQGNSA. V shed 8 bases and J shed 4 bases, with 18 bases lying between them.